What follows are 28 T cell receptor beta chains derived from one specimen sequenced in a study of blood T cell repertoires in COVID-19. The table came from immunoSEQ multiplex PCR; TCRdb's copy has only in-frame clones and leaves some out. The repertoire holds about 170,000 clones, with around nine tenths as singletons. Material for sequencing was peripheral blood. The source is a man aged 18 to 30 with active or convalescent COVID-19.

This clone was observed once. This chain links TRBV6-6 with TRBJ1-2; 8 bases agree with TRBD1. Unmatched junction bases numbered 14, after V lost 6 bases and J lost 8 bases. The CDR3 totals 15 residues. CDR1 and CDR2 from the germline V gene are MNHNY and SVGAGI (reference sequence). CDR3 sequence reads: CASSATGARLGGYTF. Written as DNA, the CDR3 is TGTGCCAGCAGCGCGACAGGGGCGCGTCTTGGGGGCTACACCTTC.

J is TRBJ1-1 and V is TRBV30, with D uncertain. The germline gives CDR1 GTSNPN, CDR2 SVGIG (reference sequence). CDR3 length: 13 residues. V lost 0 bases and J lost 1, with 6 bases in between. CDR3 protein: CAWSVFRNTEAFF. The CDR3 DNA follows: TGTGCCTGGAGTGTTTTCCGGAACACTGAAGCTTTCTTT.

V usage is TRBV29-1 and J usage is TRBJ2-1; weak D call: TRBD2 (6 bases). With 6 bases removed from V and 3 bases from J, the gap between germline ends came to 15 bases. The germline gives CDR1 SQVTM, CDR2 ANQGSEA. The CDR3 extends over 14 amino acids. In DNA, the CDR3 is TGCAGCGTACTGACGTTAGCGGACTACAATGAGCAGTTCTTC. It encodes CSVLTLADYNEQFF.

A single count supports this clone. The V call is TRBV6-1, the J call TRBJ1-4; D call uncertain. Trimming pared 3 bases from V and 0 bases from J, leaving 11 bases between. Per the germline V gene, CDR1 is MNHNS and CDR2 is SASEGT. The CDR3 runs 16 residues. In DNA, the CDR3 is TGTGCCAGCAGTGATAAAGGAGGTGCAACTAATGAAAAACTGTTTTTT. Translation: CASSDKGGATNEKLFF.

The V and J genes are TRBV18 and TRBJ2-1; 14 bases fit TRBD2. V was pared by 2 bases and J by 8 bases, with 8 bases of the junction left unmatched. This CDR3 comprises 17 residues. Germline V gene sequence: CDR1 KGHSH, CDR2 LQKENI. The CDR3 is CASSPNSGLAGVDEQFF. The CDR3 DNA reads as TGTGCCAGCTCACCAAACTCGGGACTAGCGGGGGTCGATGAGCAGTTCTTC.

CDR3 sequence reads: CASSLVTFGGYTF. Written as DNA, the CDR3 is TGTGCCAGCAGCTTAGTGACATTCGGAGGCTACACCTTC. This sequence joins TRBV7-9 and TRBJ1-2; D not resolved. Germline CDR1 and CDR2: SEHNR and FQNEAQ (reference sequence). V lost 1 base and J lost 8, with 11 bases in between. This CDR3 is 13 amino acids long.

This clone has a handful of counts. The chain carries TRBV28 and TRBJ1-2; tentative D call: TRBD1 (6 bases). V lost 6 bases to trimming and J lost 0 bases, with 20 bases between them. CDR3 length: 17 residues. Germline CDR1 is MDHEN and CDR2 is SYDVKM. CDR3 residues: CASRSYSGDISNYGYTF. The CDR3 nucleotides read TGTGCCAGCAGATCTTACTCCGGGGACATTTCTAACTATGGCTACACCTTC.

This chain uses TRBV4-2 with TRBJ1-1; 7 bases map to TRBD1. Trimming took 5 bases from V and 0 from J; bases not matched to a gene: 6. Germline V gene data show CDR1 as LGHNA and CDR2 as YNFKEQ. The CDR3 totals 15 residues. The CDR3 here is CASSREGQMNTEAFF. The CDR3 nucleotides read TGTGCCAGCAGCAGAGAGGGACAGATGAACACTGAAGCTTTCTTT.

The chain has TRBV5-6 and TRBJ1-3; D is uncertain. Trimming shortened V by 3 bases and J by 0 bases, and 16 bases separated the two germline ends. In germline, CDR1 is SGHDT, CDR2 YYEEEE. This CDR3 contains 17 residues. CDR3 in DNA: TGTGCCAGCAGCTCCCTAGATTCCGTGAGCTCTGGAAACACCATATATTTT. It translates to CASSSLDSVSSGNTIYF.

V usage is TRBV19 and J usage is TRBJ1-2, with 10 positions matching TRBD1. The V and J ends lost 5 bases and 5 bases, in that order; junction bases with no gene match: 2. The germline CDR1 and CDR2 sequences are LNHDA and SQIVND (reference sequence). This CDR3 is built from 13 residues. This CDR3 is CASSAGQGYGYTF. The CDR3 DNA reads TGTGCCAGTAGTGCGGGACAGGGGTATGGCTACACCTTC.

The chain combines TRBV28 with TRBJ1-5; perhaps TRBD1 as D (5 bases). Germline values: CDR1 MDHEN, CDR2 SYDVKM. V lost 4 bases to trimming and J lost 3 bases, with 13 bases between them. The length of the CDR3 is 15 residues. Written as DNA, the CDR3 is TGTGCCAGCAGTTCGAGACAGAGGAACAATCAGCCCCAGCATTTT. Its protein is CASSSRQRNNQPQHF.

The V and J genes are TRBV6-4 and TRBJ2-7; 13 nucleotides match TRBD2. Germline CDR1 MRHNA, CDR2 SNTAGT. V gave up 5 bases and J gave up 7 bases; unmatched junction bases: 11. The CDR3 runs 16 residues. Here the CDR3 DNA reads TGTGCCAGCAGTAAACTAGCGGGAGGGCCACAAGGGGAGCAGTACTTC. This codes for CASSKLAGGPQGEQYF.

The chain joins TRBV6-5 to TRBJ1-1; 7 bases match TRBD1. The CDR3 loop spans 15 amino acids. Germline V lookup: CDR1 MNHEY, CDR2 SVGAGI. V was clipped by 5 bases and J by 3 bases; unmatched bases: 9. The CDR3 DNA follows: TGTGCCAGCAGTACCCGGGCCCAGGGGGACACTGAAGCTTTCTTT. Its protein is CASSTRAQGDTEAFF.

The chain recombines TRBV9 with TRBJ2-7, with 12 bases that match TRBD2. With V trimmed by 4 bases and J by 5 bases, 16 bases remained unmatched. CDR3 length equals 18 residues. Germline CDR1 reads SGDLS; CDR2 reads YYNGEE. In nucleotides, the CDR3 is TGTGCCAGCAGCCCGAGGGGCCAGACTAGCGGGAGCGGTAACGAGCAGTACTTC. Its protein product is CASSPRGQTSGSGNEQYF.

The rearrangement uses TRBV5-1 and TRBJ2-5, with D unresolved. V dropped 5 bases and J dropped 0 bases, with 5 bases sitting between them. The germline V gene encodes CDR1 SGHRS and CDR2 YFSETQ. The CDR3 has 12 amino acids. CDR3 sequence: CASSLNQETQYF. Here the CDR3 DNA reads TGCGCCAGCAGTTTAAACCAAGAGACCCAGTACTTC.

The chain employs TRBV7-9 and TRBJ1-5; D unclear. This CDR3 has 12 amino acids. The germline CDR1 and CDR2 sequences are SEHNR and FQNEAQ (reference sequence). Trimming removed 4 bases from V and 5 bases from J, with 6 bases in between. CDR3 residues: CASSSGDQPQHF. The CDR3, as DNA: TGTGCCAGCAGCTCGGGAGATCAGCCCCAGCATTTT.

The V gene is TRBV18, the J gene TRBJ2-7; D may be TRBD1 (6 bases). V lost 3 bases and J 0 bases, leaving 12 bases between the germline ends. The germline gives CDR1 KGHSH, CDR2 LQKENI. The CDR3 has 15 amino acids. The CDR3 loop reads CASSPGQWVSYEQYF. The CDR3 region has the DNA TGTGCCAGCTCACCCGGACAGTGGGTCTCCTACGAGCAGTACTTC.

DNA of the CDR3: TGTGCCAGCAGCGCTGGGACTAGCGGGAGCTATGAGCAGTTCTTC. Its protein product is CASSAGTSGSYEQFF. V gene TRBV9 combines with J gene TRBJ2-1, with 14 bases matching TRBD2. CDR1 SGDLS and CDR2 YYNGEE come from the germline V gene. Losses at the gene ends were 3 bases for V and 8 bases for J; bases not matched to a gene: 4. The CDR3 length is 15 residues.

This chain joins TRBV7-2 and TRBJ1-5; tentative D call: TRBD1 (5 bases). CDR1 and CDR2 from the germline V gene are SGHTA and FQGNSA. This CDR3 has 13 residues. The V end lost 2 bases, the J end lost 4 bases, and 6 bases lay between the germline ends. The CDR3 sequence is CASSLHRNQPQHF. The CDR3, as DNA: TGTGCCAGCAGCTTACACAGGAATCAGCCCCAGCATTTT. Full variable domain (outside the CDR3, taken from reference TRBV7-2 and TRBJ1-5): GAGVSQSPSNKVTEKGKDVELRCDPISGHTALYWYRQSLGQGLEFLIYFQGNSAPDKSGLPSDRFSAERTGGSVSTLTIQRTQQEDSAVYLCASSLHRNQPQHFGDGTRLSIL.

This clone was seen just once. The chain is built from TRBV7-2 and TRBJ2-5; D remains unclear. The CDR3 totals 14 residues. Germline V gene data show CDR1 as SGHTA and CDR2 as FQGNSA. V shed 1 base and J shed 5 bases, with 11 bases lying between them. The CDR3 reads CASSLGRRSETQYF. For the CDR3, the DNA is TGTGCCAGCAGCTTAGGGAGAAGGTCGGAGACCCAGTACTTC.

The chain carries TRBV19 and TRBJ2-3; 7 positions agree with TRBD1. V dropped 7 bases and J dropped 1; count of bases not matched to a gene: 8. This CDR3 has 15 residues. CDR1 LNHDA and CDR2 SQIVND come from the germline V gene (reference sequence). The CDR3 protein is CASTPRDRGTDTQYF. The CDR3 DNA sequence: TGTGCCAGTACCCCTAGGGACAGAGGCACAGATACGCAGTATTTT.

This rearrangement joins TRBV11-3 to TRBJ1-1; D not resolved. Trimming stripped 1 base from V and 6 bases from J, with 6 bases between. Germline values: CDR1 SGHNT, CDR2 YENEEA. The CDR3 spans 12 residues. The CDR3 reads CASSLVAAEAFF. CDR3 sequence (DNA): TGTGCCAGCAGCTTAGTTGCGGCTGAAGCTTTCTTT.

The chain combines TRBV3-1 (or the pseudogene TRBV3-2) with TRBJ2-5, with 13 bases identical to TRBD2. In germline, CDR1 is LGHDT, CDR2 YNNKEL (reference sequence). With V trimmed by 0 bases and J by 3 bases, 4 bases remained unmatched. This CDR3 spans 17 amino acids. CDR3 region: CASSQEIGLAGEETQYF. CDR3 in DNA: TGTGCCAGCAGCCAAGAAATCGGACTAGCGGGAGAAGAGACCCAGTACTTC.

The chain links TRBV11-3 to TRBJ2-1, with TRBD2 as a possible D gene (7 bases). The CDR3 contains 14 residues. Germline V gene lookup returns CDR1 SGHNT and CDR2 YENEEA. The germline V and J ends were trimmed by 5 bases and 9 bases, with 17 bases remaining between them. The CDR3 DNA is TGTGCCAGCAGCCATAGGGGGGGCCTCACTGAGCAGTTCTTC. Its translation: CASSHRGGLTEQFF.

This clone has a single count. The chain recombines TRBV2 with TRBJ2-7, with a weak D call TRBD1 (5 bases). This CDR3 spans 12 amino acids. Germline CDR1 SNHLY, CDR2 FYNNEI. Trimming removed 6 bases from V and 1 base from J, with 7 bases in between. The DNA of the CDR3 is TGTGCCAGCAGGACAGATTCCTACGAGCAGTACTTC. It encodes CASRTDSYEQYF. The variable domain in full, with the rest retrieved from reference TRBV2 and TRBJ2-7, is EPEVTQTPSHQVTQMGQEVILRCVPISNHLYFYWYRQILGQKVEFLVSFYNNEISEKSEIFDDQFSVERPDGSNFTLKIRSTKLEDSAMYFCASRTDSYEQYFGPGTRLTVT.

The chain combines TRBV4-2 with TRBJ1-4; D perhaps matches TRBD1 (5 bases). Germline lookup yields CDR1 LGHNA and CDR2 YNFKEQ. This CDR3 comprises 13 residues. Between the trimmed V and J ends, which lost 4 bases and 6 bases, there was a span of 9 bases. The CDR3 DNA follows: TGTGCCAGCAGCCCGGGGGTCGATGAAAAACTGTTTTTT. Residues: CASSPGVDEKLFF.

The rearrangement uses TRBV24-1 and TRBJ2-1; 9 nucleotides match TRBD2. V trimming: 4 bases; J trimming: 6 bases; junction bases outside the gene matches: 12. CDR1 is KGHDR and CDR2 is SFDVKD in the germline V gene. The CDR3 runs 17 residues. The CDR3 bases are TGTGCCACCAGTGACCCACCCCGCGGGGGGGCCCTCAATGAGCAGTTCTTC. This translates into CATSDPPRGGALNEQFF.

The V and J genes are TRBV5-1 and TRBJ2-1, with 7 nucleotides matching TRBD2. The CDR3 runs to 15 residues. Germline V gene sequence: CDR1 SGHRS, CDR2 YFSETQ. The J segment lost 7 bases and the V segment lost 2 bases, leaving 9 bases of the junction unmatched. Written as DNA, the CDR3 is TGCGCCAGCAGCTTCGTAGCGGGTCTCGGGAATGAGCAGTTCTTC. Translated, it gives CASSFVAGLGNEQFF.